The T cell receptor beta chain under discussion was sequenced for a study of blood T cell repertoires in COVID-19 (dated by TCRdb to about 2020). For the wider study: The collaborator samples originated in the United States, Italy and Spain and spanned the acute and convalescent phases of COVID-19. The repertoires were made available in a free public database intended to serve as a resource for research on the immune response to SARS-CoV-2. A de-identified subject ID, COVID-19 status, age in years and sex were almost always included in the sample metadata. The material from the prospective study consisted of cDNA or gDNA derived from T cells, B-cell-depleted T cells, or PBMCs. Deeply sampled blood TCRbeta repertoires from subjects exposed to, actively infected with, or recovered from COVID-19 were included in the dataset. Where HLA class I and class II types were available, the types were taken from metadata supplied by the sample provider, not from assay-based typing. Samples were obtained from the ongoing ImmuneRACE study (first 160 participants) and from 1,254 subjects provided by 6 global collaborators. Beyond this particular receptor, the publication reports: How much clinical and demographic metadata was included differed by source and by participant, and the metadata was provided uncurated.

TCRbeta CDR3 regions were amplified from genomic DNA by means of the immunoSEQ Assay, a bias-controlled multiplex PCR. As for how the authors treated the data: Within the assay, amplification of reference gene primers was used to estimate how many nucleated cells each sample contained. To quantify the absolute abundance of each unique TCRbeta CDR3 rearrangement, sequence reads were collapsed and filtered. For each sample, productive Simpson clonality was calculated as the square root of Simpson's diversity index over productive rearrangements. TCRdb provides this immuneACCESS table in a form limited to in-frame rearrangements. Some clones are lacking; in checked studies, under half of them reflect an unresolved V gene, and why the rest are absent is not known. That table gives V, J and clone size, and the DNA gave D and trimming. In all, the sample holds approximately 240,000 clones, and approximately 80% of those were seen once. The ten largest clonotypes hold 4% to 6% of the sample.

Spanning cysteine to phenylalanine, the CDR3 consists of 11 amino acids. Just the 33-base CDR3 DNA is kept, in frame starting at base 1. Between the V and J ends, shortened by 8 bases and 2 bases respectively, the junction contains 6 bases. With respect to this clone: Its antigen is unknown. There are no base qualities to consult, and no much larger clone falls within one base.

A second Seattle source provided samples from volunteer blood donors who had recovered from COVID-19. Each collaborating institution followed its own protocols to collect whole blood in K2EDTA tubes. Collaborator samples were shipped for TCRbeta analysis as frozen whole blood, isolated PBMCs, or DNA extracted from either sample type. The source is a woman between 55 and 75 years old who had recovered from COVID-19. Sequenced: peripheral blood. Recombination linked TRBV12-3 or TRBV12-4 to TRBJ2-5; no D gene is confidently identified. Here is the DNA: TGTGCCAGCGGCTTACAAGAGACCCAGTACTTC. This gives the protein CASGLQETQYF.